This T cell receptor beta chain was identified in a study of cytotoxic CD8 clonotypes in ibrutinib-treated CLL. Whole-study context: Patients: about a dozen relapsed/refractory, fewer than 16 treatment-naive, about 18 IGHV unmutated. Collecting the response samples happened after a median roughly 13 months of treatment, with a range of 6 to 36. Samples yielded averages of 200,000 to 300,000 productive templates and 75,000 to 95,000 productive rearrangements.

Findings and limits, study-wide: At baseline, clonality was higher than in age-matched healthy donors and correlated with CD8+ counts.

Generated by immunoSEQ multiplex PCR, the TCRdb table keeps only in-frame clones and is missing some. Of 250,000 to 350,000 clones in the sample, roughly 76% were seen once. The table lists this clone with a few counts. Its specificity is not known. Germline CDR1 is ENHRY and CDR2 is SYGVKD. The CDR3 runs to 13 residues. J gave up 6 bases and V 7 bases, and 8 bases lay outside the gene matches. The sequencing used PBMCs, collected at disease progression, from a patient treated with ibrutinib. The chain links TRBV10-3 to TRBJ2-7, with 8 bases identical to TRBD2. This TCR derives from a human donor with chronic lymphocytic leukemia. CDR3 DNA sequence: TGTGCCATCAATGCGCGGGGGGATAGCGAGCAGTACTTC. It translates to CAINARGDSEQYF.